The source of this TCR beta chain is a study of blood T cell repertoires in COVID-19. The V end was cut by 6 bases, the J end by 6 bases, with 9 bases between. In germline, CDR1 is MDHEN, CDR2 SYDVKM. The CDR3 is made up of 12 amino acids. The assay was immunoSEQ multiplex PCR, and TCRdb's table has in-frame clones only and misses some. In the table there are roughly 290,000 clones, around 88% of which are singletons. The origin of this receptor is a man aged 30-40 years with acute or convalescent COVID-19. The J gene is TRBJ1-5, the V gene TRBV28; D not certain. The sample was peripheral blood. The chain's CDR3 is CASSKAGQPQHF. CDR3 coding DNA: TGTGCCAGCAGCAAGGCGGGTCAGCCCCAGCATTTT.